One TCR beta chain is described in this entry. Its cognate antigen is unknown. Unique molecular identifiers were incorporated into the prepared TCRbeta library. TCRdb independently ran MiXCR on the PCR reads; one entry per CDR3 protein. The sample records about 980,000 distinct CDR3 sequences, about 29% being singletons. This sample was taken from a study of T-cell reconstitution after alpha-beta-depleted transplantation in children. The V gene end was trimmed by 9 bases and the J gene end by 2 bases; junction bases not matched to a gene: 6. The CDR3 is 15 amino acids. From germline, CDR1 is KGHDR and CDR2 SFDVKD. Study-wide results and limits: It was newly produced T cells that mostly accounted for T-cell counts and diversity one year after transplant.

V gene TRBV24-1 combines with J gene TRBJ2-3; 11 bases line up with TRBD2. This TCR came from a boy under two years old who had a stem cell transplant for SCID, so the T cells may come from the graft donor. Specimen: PBMCs, mostly from graft donor cells, collected 360 days after TCRalphabeta/CD19-depleted stem cell transplant. The CDR3 region is CATGTSGTITDTQYF. The CDR3 region has the DNA TGTGCCACCGGGACTAGCGGAACCATCACAGATACGCAGTATTTT.